One T cell receptor beta chain is described in this entry. Antigen: not known. The assay was immunoSEQ multiplex PCR, and TCRdb's table has in-frame clones only and misses some. Among more than 2 million clones, around 95% were seen once, and the ten largest hold 0.13%. This specimen comes from a study of shared clonotypes between healthy human individuals. Background on the study: Each donor's CD8 memory used one plate, CD8 naive two, each CD4 subset three. Findings and limits, study-wide: Clonotypes not shared had lower generation probabilities than those common to all four donors.

The sample consisted of naive CD4+ T cells sorted from blood. The subset was: CD45RA+ positively selected. The sequence derives from a man aged 18 to 29 in good health.

In DNA, the CDR3 is TGCGCCAGCAGCTTGGACGCTAACCCCGCAGATACGCAGTATTTT. It translates to CASSLDANPADTQYF. The chain carries TRBV5-1 and TRBJ2-3, with D unclear. Trimming removed 0 bases at V and 4 bases at J, with 12 bases between. This CDR3 spans 15 amino acids. Germline-derived CDR1 and CDR2 are SGHRS and YFSETQ.